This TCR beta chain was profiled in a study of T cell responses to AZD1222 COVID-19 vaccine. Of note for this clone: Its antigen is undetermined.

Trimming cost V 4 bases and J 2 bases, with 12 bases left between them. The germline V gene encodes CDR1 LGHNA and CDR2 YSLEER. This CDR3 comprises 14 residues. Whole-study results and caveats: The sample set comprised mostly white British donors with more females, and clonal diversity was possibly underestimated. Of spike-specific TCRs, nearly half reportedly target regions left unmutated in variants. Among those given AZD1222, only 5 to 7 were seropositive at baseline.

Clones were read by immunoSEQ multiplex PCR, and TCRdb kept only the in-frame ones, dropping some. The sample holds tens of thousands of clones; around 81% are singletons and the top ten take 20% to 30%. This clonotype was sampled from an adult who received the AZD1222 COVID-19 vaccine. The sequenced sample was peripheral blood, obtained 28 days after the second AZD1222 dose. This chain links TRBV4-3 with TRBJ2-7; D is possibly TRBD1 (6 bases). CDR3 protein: CASSPAGTPYEQYF. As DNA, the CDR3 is TGCGCCAGCAGCCCTGCCGGGACACCCTACGAGCAGTACTTC.